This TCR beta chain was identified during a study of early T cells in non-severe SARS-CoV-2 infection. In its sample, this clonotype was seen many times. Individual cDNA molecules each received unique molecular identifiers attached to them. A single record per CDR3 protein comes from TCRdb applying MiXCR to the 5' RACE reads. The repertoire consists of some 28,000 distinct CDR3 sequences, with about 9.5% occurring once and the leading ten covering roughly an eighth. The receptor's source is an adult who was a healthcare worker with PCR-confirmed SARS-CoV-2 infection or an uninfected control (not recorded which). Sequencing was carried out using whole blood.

This chain's CDR3 is CASSEAGTTMSEAFF. Here the CDR3 DNA reads TGTGCCAGCAGTGAAGCGGGGACAACGATGTCTGAAGCTTTCTTT. This chain uses TRBV2 with TRBJ1-1; D may be TRBD1 (6 bases). The V end was cut by 0 bases, the J end by 6 bases, with 14 bases between. Germline loops: CDR1 SNHLY, CDR2 FYNNEI. The CDR3 consists of 15 residues.